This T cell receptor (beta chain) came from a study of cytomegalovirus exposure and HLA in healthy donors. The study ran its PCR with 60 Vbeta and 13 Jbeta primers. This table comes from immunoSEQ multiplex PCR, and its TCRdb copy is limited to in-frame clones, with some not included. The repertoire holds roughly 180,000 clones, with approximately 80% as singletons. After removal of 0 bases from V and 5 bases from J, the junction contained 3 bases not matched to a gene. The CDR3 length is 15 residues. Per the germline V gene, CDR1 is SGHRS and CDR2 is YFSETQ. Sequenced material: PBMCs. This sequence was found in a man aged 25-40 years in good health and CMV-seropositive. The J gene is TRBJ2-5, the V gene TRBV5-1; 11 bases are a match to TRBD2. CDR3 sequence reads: CASSLVRLAGETQYF. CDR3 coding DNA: TGCGCCAGCAGCTTGGTCAGACTAGCGGGGGAGACCCAGTACTTC.